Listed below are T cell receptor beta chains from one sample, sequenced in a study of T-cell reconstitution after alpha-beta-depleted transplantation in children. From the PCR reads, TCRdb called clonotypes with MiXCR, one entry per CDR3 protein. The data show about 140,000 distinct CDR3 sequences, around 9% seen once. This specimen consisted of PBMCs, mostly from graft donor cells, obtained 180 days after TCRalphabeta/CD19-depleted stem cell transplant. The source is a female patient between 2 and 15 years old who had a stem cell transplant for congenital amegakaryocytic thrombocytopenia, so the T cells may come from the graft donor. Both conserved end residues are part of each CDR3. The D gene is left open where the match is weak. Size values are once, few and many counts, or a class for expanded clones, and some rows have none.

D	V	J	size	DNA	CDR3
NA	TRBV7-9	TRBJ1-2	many	TGTGCCAGCAGGGCTACGGGGTTCGCTAACTATGGCTACACCTTC	CASRATGFANYGYTF
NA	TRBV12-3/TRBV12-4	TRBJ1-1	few	TGTGCCAGCAGTTTATTCCCCGCTTTCTTT	CASSLFPAFF
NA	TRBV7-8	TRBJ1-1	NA	TGTGCCAGCAGCTTAGACAGGGAAGCTTTCTTT	CASSLDREAFF
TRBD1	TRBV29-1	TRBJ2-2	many	TGCAGTGGGACAGAGCCGAACACCGGGGAGCTGTTTTTT	CSGTEPNTGELFF
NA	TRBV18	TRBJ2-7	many	TGTGCCAGCTCACGTACATCACCCCGGGCCCTGGGTTCCAACGAGCAGTACTTC	CASSRTSPRALGSNEQYF
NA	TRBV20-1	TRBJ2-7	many	TGCAGTGCTAGAGAAGAGGGACTCCTAGACCACGAGCAGTACTTC	CSAREEGLLDHEQYF
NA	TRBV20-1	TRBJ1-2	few	TGCAGTGCTAGGGGGGTGGGGGGAACGGGCGGCTACACCTTC	CSARGVGGTGGYTF
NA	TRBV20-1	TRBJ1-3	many	TGCAGTGCTACGACCCCGGGCATTCTCTCTGGAAACACCATATATTTT	CSATTPGILSGNTIYF
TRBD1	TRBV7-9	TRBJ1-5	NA	TGTGCCAGCAGCCCAGACAGGGGAGGTCAGCCCCAGCATTTT	CASSPDRGGQPQHF
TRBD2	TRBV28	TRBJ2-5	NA	TGTGCCAGCAGCCGGGGGGGGAGAGGACAAGAGACCCAGTACTTC	CASSRGGRGQETQYF
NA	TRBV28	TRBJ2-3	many	TGTGCCAGCAGTCCTCCCCAAGTGGGTGCTAGCACAGATACGCAGTATTTT	CASSPPQVGASTDTQYF
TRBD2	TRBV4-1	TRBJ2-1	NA	TGCGCCAGCAGCCGTGGAACCGGGACTAGCGGGCGAAATGAGCAGTTCTTC	CASSRGTGTSGRNEQFF
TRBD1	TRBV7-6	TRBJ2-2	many	TGTGCCAGCAGCTTAGCGCAGGGGGCTGAAACCGGGGAGCTGTTTTTT	CASSLAQGAETGELFF
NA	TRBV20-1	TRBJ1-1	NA	TGCAGTGCTAACACTGAAGCTTTCTTT	CSANTEAFF
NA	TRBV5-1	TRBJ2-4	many	TGCGCCAGCAGCGCGGTCGGAGATCCGGAAAACATTCAGTACTTC	CASSAVGDPENIQYF